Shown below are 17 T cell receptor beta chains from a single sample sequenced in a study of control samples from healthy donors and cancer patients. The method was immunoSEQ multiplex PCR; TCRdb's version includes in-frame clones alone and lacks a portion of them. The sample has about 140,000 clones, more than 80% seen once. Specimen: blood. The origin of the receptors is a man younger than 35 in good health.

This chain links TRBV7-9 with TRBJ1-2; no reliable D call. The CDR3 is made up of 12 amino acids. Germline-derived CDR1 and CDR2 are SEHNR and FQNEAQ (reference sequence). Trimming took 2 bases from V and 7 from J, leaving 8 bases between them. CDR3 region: CASSLYLTGYTF. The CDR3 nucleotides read TGTGCCAGCAGCTTATATCTGACTGGCTACACCTTC.

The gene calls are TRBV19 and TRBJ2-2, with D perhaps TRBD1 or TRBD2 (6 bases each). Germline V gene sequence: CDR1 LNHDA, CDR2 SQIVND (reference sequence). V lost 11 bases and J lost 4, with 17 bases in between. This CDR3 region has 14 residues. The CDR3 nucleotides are TGTGCCCGTCACCCCGGGGGCGGCACCGGGGAGCTGTTTTTT. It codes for CARHPGGGTGELFF.

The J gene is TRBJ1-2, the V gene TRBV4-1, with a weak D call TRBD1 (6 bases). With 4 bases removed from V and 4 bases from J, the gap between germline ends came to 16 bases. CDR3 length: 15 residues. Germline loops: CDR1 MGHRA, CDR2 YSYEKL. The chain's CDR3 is CASSPSGADSYGYTF. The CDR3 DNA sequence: TGCGCCAGCAGCCCGTCGGGGGCAGACTCCTATGGCTACACCTTC.

The DNA for the CDR3 is TGTGCCAGCAGCCCAGGTCAAGATACGCAGTATTTT. Translating gives CASSPGQDTQYF. The V gene is TRBV5-6, the J gene TRBJ2-3; D gene ambiguous. CDR1 and CDR2 from the germline V gene are SGHDT and YYEEEE. The CDR3 has 12 amino acids. V gave up 4 bases and J gave up 5 bases, with 8 bases separating them. Full variable domain (rest looked up from reference TRBV5-6 and TRBJ2-3): DAGVTQSPTHLIKTRGQQVTLRCSPKSGHDTVSWYQQALGQGPQFIFQYYEEEERQRGNFPDRFSGHQFPNYSSELNVNALLLGDSALYLCASSPGQDTQYFGPGTRLTVL.

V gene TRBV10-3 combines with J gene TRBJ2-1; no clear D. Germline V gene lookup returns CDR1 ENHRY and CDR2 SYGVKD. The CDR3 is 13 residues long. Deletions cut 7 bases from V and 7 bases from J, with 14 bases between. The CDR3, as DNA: TGTGCCATCACCCCTAGGCTCCAGAATGAGCAGTTCTTC. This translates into CAITPRLQNEQFF.

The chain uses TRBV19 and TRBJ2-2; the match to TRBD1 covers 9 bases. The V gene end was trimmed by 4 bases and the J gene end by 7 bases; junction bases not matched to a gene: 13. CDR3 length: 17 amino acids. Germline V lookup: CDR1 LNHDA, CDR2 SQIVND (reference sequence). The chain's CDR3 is CASSRSGQGLRLGELFF. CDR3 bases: TGTGCCAGTAGTAGATCGGGACAGGGATTGAGGCTCGGGGAGCTGTTTTTT.

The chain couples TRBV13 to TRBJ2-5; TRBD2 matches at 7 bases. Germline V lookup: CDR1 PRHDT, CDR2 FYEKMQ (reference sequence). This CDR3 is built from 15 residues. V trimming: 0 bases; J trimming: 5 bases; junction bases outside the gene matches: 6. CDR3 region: CASSLGGGGGETQYF. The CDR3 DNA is TGTGCCAGCAGCTTAGGCGGCGGGGGAGGGGAGACCCAGTACTTC.

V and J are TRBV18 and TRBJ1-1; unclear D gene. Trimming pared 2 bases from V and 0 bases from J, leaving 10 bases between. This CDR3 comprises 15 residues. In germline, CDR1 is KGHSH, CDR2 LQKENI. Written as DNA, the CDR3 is TGTGCCAGCTCACCAACAGATCCTATGAACACTGAAGCTTTCTTT. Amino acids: CASSPTDPMNTEAFF.

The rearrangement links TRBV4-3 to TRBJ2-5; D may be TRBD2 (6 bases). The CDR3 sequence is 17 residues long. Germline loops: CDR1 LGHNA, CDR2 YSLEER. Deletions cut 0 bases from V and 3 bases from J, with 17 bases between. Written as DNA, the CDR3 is TGCGCCAGCAGCCAAGATCATCTAGGCGGGATTAAAGAGACCCAGTACTTC. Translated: CASSQDHLGGIKETQYF.

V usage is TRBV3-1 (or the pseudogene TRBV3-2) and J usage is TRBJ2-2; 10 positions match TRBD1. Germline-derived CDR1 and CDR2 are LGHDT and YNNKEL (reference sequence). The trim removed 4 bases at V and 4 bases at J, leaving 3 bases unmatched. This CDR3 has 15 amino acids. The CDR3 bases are TGTGCCAGCAGCCCGTGGACAGGGGGCACCGGGGAGCTGTTTTTT. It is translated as CASSPWTGGTGELFF.

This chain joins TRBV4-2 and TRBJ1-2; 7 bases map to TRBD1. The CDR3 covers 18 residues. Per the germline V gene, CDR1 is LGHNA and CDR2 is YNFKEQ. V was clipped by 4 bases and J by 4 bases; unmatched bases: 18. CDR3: CASSRAGTASSSGYGYTF. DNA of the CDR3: TGTGCCAGCAGCCGGGCCGGGACAGCAAGTTCTAGTGGCTATGGCTACACCTTC.

As DNA, the CDR3 is TGCAGCGTGGGAGACGGGTTGGCGGGGGACTACGAGCAGTACTTC. It translates to CSVGDGLAGDYEQYF. The gene calls are TRBV29-1 and TRBJ2-7; the match to TRBD2 covers 7 bases. J was trimmed by 3 bases and V by 6 bases; bases with no gene match: 14. CDR3 length: 15 amino acids. Germline CDR1 SQVTM, CDR2 ANQGSEA.

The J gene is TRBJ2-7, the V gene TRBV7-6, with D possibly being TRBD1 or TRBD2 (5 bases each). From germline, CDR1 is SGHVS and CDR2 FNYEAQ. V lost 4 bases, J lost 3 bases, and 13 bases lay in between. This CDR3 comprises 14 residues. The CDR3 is CASSSGTVGYEQYF. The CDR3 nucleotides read TGTGCCAGCAGCTCGGGGACGGTTGGCTACGAGCAGTACTTC. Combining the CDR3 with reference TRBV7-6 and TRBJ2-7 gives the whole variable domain GAGVSQSPRYKVTKRGQDVALRCDPISGHVSLYWYRQALGQGPEFLTYFNYEAQQDKSGLPNDRFSAERPEGSISTLTIQRTEQRDSAMYRCASSSGTVGYEQYFGPGTRLTVT.

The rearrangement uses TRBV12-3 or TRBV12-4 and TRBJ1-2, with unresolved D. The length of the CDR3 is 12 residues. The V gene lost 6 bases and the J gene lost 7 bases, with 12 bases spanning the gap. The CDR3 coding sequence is TGTGCCAGCAGCTTGGAGGGAGGTGGCTACACCTTC. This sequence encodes CASSLEGGGYTF.

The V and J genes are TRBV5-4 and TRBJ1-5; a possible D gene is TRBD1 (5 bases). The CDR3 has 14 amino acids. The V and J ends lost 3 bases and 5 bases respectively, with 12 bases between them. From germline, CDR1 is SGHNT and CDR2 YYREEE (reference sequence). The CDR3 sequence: CASSWDGTYQPQHF. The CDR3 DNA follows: TGTGCCAGCAGCTGGGACGGAACCTATCAGCCCCAGCATTTT.

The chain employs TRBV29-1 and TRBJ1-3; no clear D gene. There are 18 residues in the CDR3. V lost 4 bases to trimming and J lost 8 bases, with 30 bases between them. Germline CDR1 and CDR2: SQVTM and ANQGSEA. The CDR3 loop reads CSVAATSRFNRGMHTIYF. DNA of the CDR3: TGCAGCGTTGCGGCCACCTCGAGGTTCAACCGAGGAATGCACACCATATATTTT.

The CDR3 loop reads CSAIDRGLGQPQHF. The CDR3 DNA is TGCAGTGCTATTGACAGGGGACTAGGCCAGCCCCAGCATTTT. This sequence joins TRBV20-1 and TRBJ1-5, with TRBD1 matching 8 bases. The CDR3 has 14 residues. With 4 bases clipped from V and 7 bases from J, the junction kept 9 bases outside the gene matches. Germline V gene sequence: CDR1 DFQATT, CDR2 SNEGSKA (reference sequence).